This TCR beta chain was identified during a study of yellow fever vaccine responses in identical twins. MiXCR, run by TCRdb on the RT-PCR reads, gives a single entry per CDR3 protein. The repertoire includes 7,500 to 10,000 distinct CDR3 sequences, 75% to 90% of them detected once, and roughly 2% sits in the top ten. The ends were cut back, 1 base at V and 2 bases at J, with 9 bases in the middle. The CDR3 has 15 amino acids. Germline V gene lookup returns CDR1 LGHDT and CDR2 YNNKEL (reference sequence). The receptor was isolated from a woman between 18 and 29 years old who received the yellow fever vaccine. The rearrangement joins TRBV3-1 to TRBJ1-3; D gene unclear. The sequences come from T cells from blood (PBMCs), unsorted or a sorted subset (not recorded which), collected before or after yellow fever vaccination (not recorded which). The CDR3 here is CASSQGSRTGNTIYF. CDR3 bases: TGTGCCAGCAGCCAAGGTAGCAGAACTGGAAACACCATATATTTT.